Below, one TCR beta chain is given with its context. Trimming shortened V by 1 base and J by 6 bases, and 9 bases separated the two germline ends. The CDR3 has 13 amino acids. Germline loops: CDR1 MNHNS, CDR2 SASEGT. TCRdb keeps only in-frame clones here, not all; method: immunoSEQ multiplex PCR. Of 400,000 or so clones detected, approximately 89% appear once; the ten largest clones hold approximately 1.9%. This record comes from a study of blood T cell repertoires in COVID-19. Study overall: Symptom resolution, clearance, or two negative PCRs marked the recovered donors of Cohort 3.

Ages ranged from about 18 to 89 years, with residence in 24 US areas. Membership in each cohort depended on participant-reported clinical history. The sequenced material came from PBMCs or T cells enriched from blood (not recorded which). The J gene is TRBJ1-2, the V gene TRBV6-1; TRBD1 might be the D (5 bases). This clonotype originated in a man between 40 and 49 years old in a cohort exposed to, infected with or recovered from COVID-19 (not recorded which). The CDR3 region is CASSEDRTNGYTF. The CDR3 DNA is TGTGCCAGCAGTGAAGATCGGACAAATGGCTACACCTTC.